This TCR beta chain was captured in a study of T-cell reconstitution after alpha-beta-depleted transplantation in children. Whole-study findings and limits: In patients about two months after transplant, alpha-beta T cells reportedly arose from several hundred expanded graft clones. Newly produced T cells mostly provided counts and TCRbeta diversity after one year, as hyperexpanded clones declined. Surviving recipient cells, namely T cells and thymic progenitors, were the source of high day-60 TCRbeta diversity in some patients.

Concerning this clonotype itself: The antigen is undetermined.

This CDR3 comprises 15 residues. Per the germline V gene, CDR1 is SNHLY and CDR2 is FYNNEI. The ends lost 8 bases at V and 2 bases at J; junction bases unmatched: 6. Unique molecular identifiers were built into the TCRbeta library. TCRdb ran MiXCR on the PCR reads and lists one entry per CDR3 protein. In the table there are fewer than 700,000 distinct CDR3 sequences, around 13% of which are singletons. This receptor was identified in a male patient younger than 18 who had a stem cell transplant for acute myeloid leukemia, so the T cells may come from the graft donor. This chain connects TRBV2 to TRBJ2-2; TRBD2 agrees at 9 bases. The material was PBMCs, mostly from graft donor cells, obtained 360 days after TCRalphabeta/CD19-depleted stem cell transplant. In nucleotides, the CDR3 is TGTGCCAGCGGTAGCGGGAGTATCAACACCGGGGAGCTGTTTTTT. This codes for CASGSGSINTGELFF.